These 9 T cell receptor beta chains originate from one sample sequenced in a study of blood T cell repertoires in COVID-19. Clones were read by immunoSEQ multiplex PCR, and TCRdb kept only the in-frame ones, dropping some. The sample lists 200,000 to 250,000 clones, 60% to 85% occurring once. The sample was peripheral blood. These receptors were collected from a woman in her seventies with acute or convalescent COVID-19.

The chain combines TRBV23-1 with TRBJ2-7, with D perhaps matching TRBD1 (6 bases). TRBV23-1 is annotated as an ORF whose role is uncertain. The ends were cut back, 5 bases at V and 3 bases at J, with 11 bases in the middle. The CDR3 sequence is 13 residues long. Written as DNA, the CDR3 is TGCGCCAGCAGTGAGCCAGGGGTCTACGAGCAGTACTTC. This codes for CASSEPGVYEQYF.

CDR3 DNA: TGTGCCAGCAGTCCCAACAGCGGCGGTGACATTACAGATACGCAGTATTTT. It codes for CASSPNSGGDITDTQYF. V usage is TRBV6-6 and J usage is TRBJ2-3, with a weak D call TRBD2 (5 bases). This CDR3 has 17 residues. Germline V gene data show CDR1 as MNHNY and CDR2 as SVGAGI (reference sequence). Trimming removed 5 bases at V and 3 bases at J, with 21 bases between.

The chain couples TRBV7-3 to TRBJ2-6, with 7 nucleotides matching TRBD2. The germline gives CDR1 SGHTA, CDR2 FQGTGA. V shed 5 bases, J shed 0 bases, and the junction held 10 bases outside the gene matches. The CDR3 extends over 18 amino acids. CDR3 residues: CASSPRDYDSSGANVLTF. Here the CDR3 DNA reads TGTGCCAGCAGCCCCAGGGACTACGATAGCTCTGGGGCCAACGTCCTGACTTTC.

This rearrangement joins TRBV10-3 to TRBJ1-1; D is unresolved. Germline V lookup: CDR1 ENHRY, CDR2 SYGVKD. CDR3 size: 11 residues. V gave up 7 bases and J gave up 4 bases, with 7 bases separating them. DNA for the CDR3: TGTGCCATCACAGGTGGCACTGAAGCTTTCTTT. This codes for CAITGGTEAFF.

The chain links TRBV14 to TRBJ2-2, with a possible D match to TRBD2 (5 bases). Trimming removed 4 bases from V and 7 bases from J, with 10 bases in between. Per the germline V gene, CDR1 is SGHDN and CDR2 is FVKESK. This CDR3 has 13 amino acids. The CDR3 here is CASSLYGVGELFF. In DNA, the CDR3 is TGTGCCAGCAGCCTATACGGGGTCGGGGAGCTGTTTTTT.

This clone has a handful of counts. The rearrangement joins TRBV7-6 to TRBJ1-3; D uncertain. The germline gives CDR1 SGHVS, CDR2 FNYEAQ. V gave up 5 bases and J gave up 0 bases, with 20 bases separating them. This CDR3 contains 18 residues. The CDR3 DNA is TGTGCCAGCAGCCGAGAACCACCGACTGCTTACTCTGGAAACACCATATATTTT. Encoded protein: CASSREPPTAYSGNTIYF.

The J gene is TRBJ2-5, the V gene TRBV18, with D possibly TRBD2 on 6 matching bases. CDR1 and CDR2 from the germline V gene are KGHSH and LQKENI. V was cut by 5 bases and J by 2 bases, with 15 bases left in between. CDR3 size: 15 residues. CDR3 amino acids: CASSSTPGGQETQYF. In DNA form, the CDR3 reads TGTGCCAGCTCATCGACCCCCGGGGGTCAAGAGACCCAGTACTTC.

This clone was detected only a few times. The V and J genes are TRBV29-1 and TRBJ2-2; weak D call: TRBD1 (6 bases). V dropped 4 bases and J dropped 6 bases, with 12 bases sitting between them. Germline V lookup: CDR1 SQVTM, CDR2 ANQGSEA. The CDR3 has 13 residues. As DNA, the CDR3 is TGCAGCGTTGCAGGGGATAGGGCCGGGGAGCTGTTTTTT. It encodes CSVAGDRAGELFF.

This clone was seen a single time. The chain joins TRBV6-4 to TRBJ2-3, with TRBD1 matching 10 bases. Germline V gene data show CDR1 as MRHNA and CDR2 as SNTAGT. CDR3 length: 16 amino acids. J gave up 0 bases and V 0 bases, and 0 bases lay outside the gene matches. CDR3 bases: TGTGCCAGCAGTGACTCGGACAGGGGGAGCACAGATACGCAGTATTTT. Protein: CASSDSDRGSTDTQYF.